These 25 T cell receptor beta chains share one sample of origin, sequenced in a study of cytomegalovirus exposure and HLA in healthy donors (dated by TCRdb to about 2017). The method was the immunoSEQ multiplex PCR assay. The multiplex PCR relied on a mix of 60 forward primers for TCR Vbeta segments and 13 reverse primers for TCR Jbeta segments. In TCRdb, the immuneACCESS table is reduced to in-frame sequences with V and J assigned. These tables do not hold every clone; where another copy was compared, an unresolved V gene accounts for under half, and the others remain unexplained. The sample includes 100,000 to 150,000 clones, with 83% observed a single time. The ten largest clones add up to roughly 3.5% of the sample. Sequenced: PBMCs. The receptor set was obtained from a woman aged 40-49 years in good health and CMV-seropositive.

The chain uses TRBV7-8 and TRBJ2-1; TRBD1 matches 9 bases. J gave up 9 bases and V 4 bases, and 4 bases lay outside the gene matches. The CDR3 totals 13 residues. CDR1 and CDR2 from the germline V gene are SGHVS and FQNEAQ. CDR3 in amino acids: CASSWDRAGEQFF. The CDR3, as DNA: TGTGCCAGCAGCTGGGACAGGGCGGGTGAGCAGTTCTTC.

V usage is TRBV5-1 and J usage is TRBJ2-3; 10 nucleotides line up with TRBD2. This CDR3 contains 17 residues. With 4 bases clipped from V and 3 bases from J, the junction kept 11 bases outside the gene matches. Germline CDR1 is SGHRS and CDR2 is YFSETQ. The CDR3 coding sequence is TGCGCCAGCAGCCCGGGTCTTCTAGCGGGAGAAACAGATACGCAGTATTTT. Its protein is CASSPGLLAGETDTQYF.

The J gene is TRBJ1-5, the V gene TRBV18; the D gene is possibly TRBD1 (6 bases). Germline V gives CDR1 KGHSH, CDR2 LQKENI. V was trimmed by 6 bases and J by 7 bases, leaving 19 bases between them. The CDR3 has 15 residues. CDR3 DNA: TGTGCCAGCTCCCTGACTTCTGGGGGCACCCAGCCCCAGCATTTT. This gives the protein CASSLTSGGTQPQHF.

This chain connects TRBV2 to TRBJ1-4; D unclear. Per germline, CDR1 SNHLY and CDR2 FYNNEI. Trimming removed 6 bases at V and 5 bases at J, with 13 bases between. The CDR3 runs to 14 residues. The CDR3: CASRRGQLNEKLFF. CDR3 sequence (DNA): TGTGCCAGCAGACGAGGTCAGCTAAATGAAAAACTGTTTTTT.

In DNA, the CDR3 is TGTGCCAGTAGCGAACTAGCGGGACGGGGTACCCAGTACTTC. Translated, it gives CASSELAGRGTQYF. This chain links TRBV19 with TRBJ2-5; TRBD2 agrees at 10 bases. J was trimmed by 8 bases and V by 6 bases; bases with no gene match: 9. The CDR3 is 14 residues long. CDR1 and CDR2 (germline): LNHDA, SQIVND (reference sequence).

CDR3 residues: CASSTGLPRDEQYF. The CDR3 nucleotides are TGCGCCAGCAGCACCGGACTGCCCCGGGACGAGCAGTACTTC. V usage is TRBV5-1 and J usage is TRBJ2-7; D is possibly TRBD2 (5 bases). There are 14 residues in the CDR3. V was pared by 4 bases and J by 5 bases, with 16 bases between. Germline V gene sequence: CDR1 SGHRS, CDR2 YFSETQ.

CDR3 region: CASSEGQSPLYEQYF. The CDR3 DNA reads TGTGCCAGCAGTGAAGGACAAAGCCCCCTCTACGAGCAGTACTTC. The chain combines TRBV25-1 with TRBJ2-7; tentative D call: TRBD1 (5 bases). The CDR3 loop spans 15 amino acids. The germline V and J ends were trimmed by 2 bases and 3 bases, with 14 bases remaining between them. Germline V gene data show CDR1 as MGHDK and CDR2 as SYGVNS.

The genes are TRBV19 and TRBJ2-7; maybe TRBD1 (6 bases). CDR3 length: 15 amino acids. Germline CDR1 reads LNHDA; CDR2 reads SQIVND (reference sequence). V lost 6 bases to trimming and J lost 2 bases, with 17 bases between them. The DNA for the CDR3 is TGTGCCAGTAGCGAGGGACATCGACTGACCTACGAGCAGTACTTC. Its translation: CASSEGHRLTYEQYF. The full variable domain, completed using reference TRBV19 and TRBJ2-7, is DGGITQSPKYLFRKEGQNVTLSCEQNLNHDAMYWYRQDPGQGLRLIYYSQIVNDFQKGDIAEGYSVSREKKESFPLTVTSAQKNPTAFYLCASSEGHRLTYEQYFGPGTRLTVT.

The CDR3 spells CASSVGTGWSGNTIYF. The CDR3 DNA sequence: TGTGCCAGCAGTGTGGGGACAGGGTGGTCTGGAAACACCATATATTTT. The chain links TRBV28 to TRBJ1-3, with 9 bases fitting TRBD1. The junction had 6 bases not matched to a gene; V was cut back by 5 bases and J by 1 base. This CDR3 is 16 amino acids long. Germline V gene sequence: CDR1 MDHEN, CDR2 SYDVKM.

The J gene is TRBJ1-4, the V gene TRBV28; TRBD1 matches at 10 bases. The CDR3 length is 20 residues. The V segment lost 3 bases and the J segment 3 bases; nucleotides outside the gene matches: 16. Germline CDR1 and CDR2: MDHEN and SYDVKM. CDR3 DNA sequence: TGTGCCAGCAGTTTCCTTGGGGGGGACAGGGGATTGATCGCTAATGAAAAACTGTTTTTT. Encoded protein: CASSFLGGDRGLIANEKLFF.

The rearrangement links TRBV5-4 to TRBJ2-7; TRBD2 aligns across 11 bases. Germline CDR1 is SGHNT and CDR2 is YYREEE (reference sequence). V shed 3 bases, J shed 2 bases, and the junction held 16 bases outside the gene matches. The CDR3 runs to 19 residues. The CDR3 spells CASSSLGGSGRALAYEQYF. DNA for the CDR3: TGTGCCAGCAGCTCCCTAGGGGGTAGCGGGAGGGCCTTGGCCTACGAGCAGTACTTC.

The gene calls are TRBV2 and TRBJ2-2, with D unclear. Germline CDR1 reads SNHLY; CDR2 reads FYNNEI. The germline V and J ends were trimmed by 8 bases and 11 bases, with 12 bases remaining between them. CDR3 length: 11 amino acids. The CDR3 nucleotides read TGTGCCAGCCTAGGTACTACAGAGCTGTTTTTT. Its translation: CASLGTTELFF.

This clone turned up a few times. The V call is TRBV7-2, the J call TRBJ2-5; D is perhaps TRBD2 (6 bases). V was pared by 5 bases and J by 5 bases, with 18 bases between. This CDR3 region has 15 residues. The germline gives CDR1 SGHTA, CDR2 FQGNSA. CDR3 loop: CASSAAGLFGETQYF. The CDR3 bases are TGTGCCAGCAGCGCGGCGGGGCTGTTTGGGGAGACCCAGTACTTC. The full variable domain, completed using reference TRBV7-2 and TRBJ2-5, is GAGVSQSPSNKVTEKGKDVELRCDPISGHTALYWYRQSLGQGLEFLIYFQGNSAPDKSGLPSDRFSAERTGGSVSTLTIQRTQQEDSAVYLCASSAAGLFGETQYFGPGTRLLVL.

This clone occurred once. V is TRBV28 and J is TRBJ2-1; 11 nucleotides agree with TRBD2. V dropped 2 bases and J dropped 7; count of bases not matched to a gene: 4. This CDR3 has 15 amino acids. Germline lookup yields CDR1 MDHEN and CDR2 SYDVKM. For the CDR3, the DNA is TGTGCCAGCAGTTTACTAGCGGGAGGAAAAAATGAGCAGTTCTTC. As protein: CASSLLAGGKNEQFF.

The rearrangement links TRBV9 to TRBJ2-6; 9 bases fit TRBD1. The CDR3 runs to 18 residues. CDR1 SGDLS and CDR2 YYNGEE come from the germline V gene. The V segment lost 0 bases and the J segment 1 base; nucleotides outside the gene matches: 5. DNA of the CDR3: TGTGCCAGCAGCGTAGGTGGGACAGGGTTTTCTGGGGCCAACGTCCTGACTTTC. Translation gives CASSVGGTGFSGANVLTF.

V is TRBV19 and J is TRBJ2-1; 7 bases line up with TRBD1. Germline V gene sequence: CDR1 LNHDA, CDR2 SQIVND (reference sequence). The J segment lost 7 bases and the V segment lost 5 bases, leaving 11 bases of the junction unmatched. CDR3 length: 15 residues. The CDR3 DNA reads TGTGCCAGTAGTGCCTTAGGGACAGCCTTTAATGAGCAGTTCTTC. Amino acids: CASSALGTAFNEQFF.

The chain is built from TRBV19 and TRBJ1-5; 9 bases line up with TRBD1. CDR3 size: 19 residues. Germline V gene data show CDR1 as LNHDA and CDR2 as SQIVND (reference sequence). Losses at the gene ends were 3 bases for V and 0 bases for J; bases not matched to a gene: 12. CDR3 sequence: CASSISVPGTGISNQPQHF. In nucleotides, the CDR3 is TGTGCCAGTAGTATTTCAGTTCCCGGGACAGGGATTAGCAATCAGCCCCAGCATTTT.

The chain is built from TRBV15 and TRBJ2-7; 7 nucleotides line up with TRBD1. This CDR3 region has 16 residues. The V segment lost 3 bases and the J segment 2 bases; nucleotides outside the gene matches: 10. The germline V gene encodes CDR1 LNHNV and CDR2 YYDKDF (reference sequence). The CDR3 loop reads CATSRTLLQGAYEQYF. In DNA form, the CDR3 reads TGTGCCACCAGCAGGACCCTGTTGCAGGGGGCCTACGAGCAGTACTTC. Full variable domain (remainder filled in from reference TRBV15 and TRBJ2-7): DAMVIQNPRYQVTQFGKPVTLSCSQTLNHNVMYWYQQKSSQAPKLLFHYYDKDFNNEADTPDNFQSRRPNTSFCFLDIRSPGLGDTAMYLCATSRTLLQGAYEQYFGPGTRLTVT.

This chain uses TRBV6-6 with TRBJ1-5; 10 bases agree with TRBD1. This CDR3 is built from 16 residues. The trim removed 2 bases at V and 5 bases at J, leaving 6 bases unmatched. Per germline, CDR1 MNHNY and CDR2 SVGAGI (reference sequence). CDR3 nucleotide sequence: TGTGCCAGCAGTTACGTGACAGGGGGCGCGTATCAGCCCCAGCATTTT. Amino acids: CASSYVTGGAYQPQHF.

This rearrangement joins TRBV7-9 to TRBJ2-6, with 7 bases fitting TRBD1. The CDR3 is made up of 17 amino acids. CDR1 is SEHNR, CDR2 FQNEAQ, per germline (reference sequence). V was pared by 3 bases and J by 0 bases, with 5 bases of the junction left unmatched. Here the CDR3 reads CASSLRTGRSGANVLTF. The CDR3 nucleotides are TGTGCCAGCAGCTTGAGGACAGGACGCTCTGGGGCCAACGTCCTGACTTTC.

The chain combines TRBV4-3 with TRBJ1-5; D is possibly TRBD1 (6 bases). The CDR3 is made up of 14 amino acids. V lost 0 bases and J lost 7, with 10 bases in between. Per germline, CDR1 LGHNA and CDR2 YSLEER. The CDR3, as DNA: TGCGCCAGCAGCCAAGATGCTGGGGGCCAGCCCCAGCATTTT. This codes for CASSQDAGGQPQHF.

The chain couples TRBV2 to TRBJ2-2; D is perhaps TRBD2 (8 bases). CDR1 is SNHLY and CDR2 is FYNNEI in the germline V gene. This CDR3 is 16 amino acids long. V was shortened by 6 bases and J by 4 bases, with 18 bases between the two germline ends. CDR3 sequence: CASSSGLAGGTGELFF. For the CDR3, the DNA is TGTGCCAGCAGCAGCGGACTAGCAGGGGGCACCGGGGAGCTGTTTTTT. The variable domain in full, with the rest retrieved from reference TRBV2 and TRBJ2-2, is EPEVTQTPSHQVTQMGQEVILRCVPISNHLYFYWYRQILGQKVEFLVSFYNNEISEKSEIFDDQFSVERPDGSNFTLKIRSTKLEDSAMYFCASSSGLAGGTGELFFGEGSRLTVL.

The rearrangement links TRBV19 to TRBJ1-2, with 12 bases identical to TRBD1. CDR3 length equals 19 residues. Germline CDR1 and CDR2: LNHDA and SQIVND (reference sequence). With 6 bases clipped from V and 1 base from J, the junction kept 15 bases outside the gene matches. CDR3 nucleotides: TGTGCCAGTAGGAACCCCTCCGGGACAGGGGGCAAGGTTAACTATGGCTACACCTTC. Its protein product is CASRNPSGTGGKVNYGYTF.

This chain joins TRBV19 and TRBJ2-7; TRBD1 matches 10 bases. V was pared by 3 bases and J by 1 base, with 3 bases of the junction left unmatched. Germline lookup yields CDR1 LNHDA and CDR2 SQIVND (reference sequence). This CDR3 region has 15 residues. CDR3 sequence reads: CASSMGTGASYEQYF. CDR3 DNA: TGTGCCAGTAGTATGGGGACAGGGGCGTCCTACGAGCAGTACTTC. The entire variable domain, with the rest obtained from reference TRBV19 and TRBJ2-7, is as follows: DGGITQSPKYLFRKEGQNVTLSCEQNLNHDAMYWYRQDPGQGLRLIYYSQIVNDFQKGDIAEGYSVSREKKESFPLTVTSAQKNPTAFYLCASSMGTGASYEQYFGPGTRLTVT.

The chain is built from TRBV7-2 and TRBJ2-1; D ambiguous. CDR3 length equals 14 residues. From germline, CDR1 is SGHTA and CDR2 FQGNSA. Trimming removed 5 bases from V and 0 bases from J, with 8 bases in between. CDR3 DNA sequence: TGTGCCAGCAGCACCGACAACTCCTACAATGAGCAGTTCTTC. This codes for CASSTDNSYNEQFF. Supplemented by reference TRBV7-2 and TRBJ2-1, the full variable domain reads GAGVSQSPSNKVTEKGKDVELRCDPISGHTALYWYRQSLGQGLEFLIYFQGNSAPDKSGLPSDRFSAERTGGSVSTLTIQRTQQEDSAVYLCASSTDNSYNEQFFGPGTRLTVL.